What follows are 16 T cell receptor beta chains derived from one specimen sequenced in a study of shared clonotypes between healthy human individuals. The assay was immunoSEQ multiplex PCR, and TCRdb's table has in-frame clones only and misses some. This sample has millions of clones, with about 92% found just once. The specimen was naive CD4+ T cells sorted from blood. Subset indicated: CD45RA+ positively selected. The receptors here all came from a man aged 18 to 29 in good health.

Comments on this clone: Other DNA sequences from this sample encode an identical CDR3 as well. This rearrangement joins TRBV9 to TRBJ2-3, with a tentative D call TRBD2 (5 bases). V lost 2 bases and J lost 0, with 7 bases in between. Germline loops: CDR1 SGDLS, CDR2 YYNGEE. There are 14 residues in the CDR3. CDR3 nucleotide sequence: TGTGCCAGCAGCGTCGGCGGGAGCACAGATACGCAGTATTTT. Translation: CASSVGGSTDTQYF. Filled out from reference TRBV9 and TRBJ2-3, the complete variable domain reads DSGVTQTPKHLITATGQRVTLRCSPRSGDLSVYWYQQSLDQGLQFLIQYYNGEERAKGNILERFSAQQFPDLHSELNLSSLELGDSALYFCASSVGGSTDTQYFGPGTRLTVL.

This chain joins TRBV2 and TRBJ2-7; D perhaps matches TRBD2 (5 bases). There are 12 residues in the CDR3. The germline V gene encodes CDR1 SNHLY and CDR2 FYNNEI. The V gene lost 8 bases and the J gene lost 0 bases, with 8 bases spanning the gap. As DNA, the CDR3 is TGTGCCAGCGTAGAGGGCTCCTACGAGCAGTACTTC. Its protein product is CASVEGSYEQYF.

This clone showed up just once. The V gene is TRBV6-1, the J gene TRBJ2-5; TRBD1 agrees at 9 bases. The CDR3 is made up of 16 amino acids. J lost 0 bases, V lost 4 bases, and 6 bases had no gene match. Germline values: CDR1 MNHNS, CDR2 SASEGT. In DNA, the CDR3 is TGTGCCAGCAGTGGTCGACAGGGGGAGTACCAAGAGACCCAGTACTTC. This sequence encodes CASSGRQGEYQETQYF.

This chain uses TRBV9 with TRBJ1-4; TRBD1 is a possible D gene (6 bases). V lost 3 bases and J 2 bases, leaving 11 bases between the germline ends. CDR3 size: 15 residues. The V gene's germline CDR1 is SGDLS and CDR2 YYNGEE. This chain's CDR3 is CASSARGVTNEKLFF. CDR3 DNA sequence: TGTGCCAGCAGCGCGAGGGGGGTGACTAATGAAAAACTGTTTTTT.

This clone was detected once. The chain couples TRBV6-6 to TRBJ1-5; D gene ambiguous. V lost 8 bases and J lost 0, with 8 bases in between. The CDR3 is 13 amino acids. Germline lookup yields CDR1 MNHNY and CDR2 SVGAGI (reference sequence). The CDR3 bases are TGTGCCAGCGGCAGAAATAGCAATCAGCCCCAGCATTTT. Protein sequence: CASGRNSNQPQHF.

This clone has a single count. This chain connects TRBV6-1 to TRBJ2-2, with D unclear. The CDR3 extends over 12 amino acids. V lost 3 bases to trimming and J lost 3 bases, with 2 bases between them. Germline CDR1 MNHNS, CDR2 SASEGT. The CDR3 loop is CASSEYTGELFF. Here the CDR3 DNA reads TGTGCCAGCAGTGAGTACACCGGGGAGCTGTTTTTT.

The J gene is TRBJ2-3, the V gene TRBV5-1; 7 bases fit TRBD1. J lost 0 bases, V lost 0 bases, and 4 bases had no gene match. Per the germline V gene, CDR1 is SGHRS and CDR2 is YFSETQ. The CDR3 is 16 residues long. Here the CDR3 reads CASSLATGVSTDTQYF. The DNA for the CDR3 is TGCGCCAGCAGCTTGGCTACAGGGGTTAGCACAGATACGCAGTATTTT.

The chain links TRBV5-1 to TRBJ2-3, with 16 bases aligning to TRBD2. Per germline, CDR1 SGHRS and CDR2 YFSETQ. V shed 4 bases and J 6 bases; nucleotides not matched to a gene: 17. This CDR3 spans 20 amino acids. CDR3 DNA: TGCGCCAGCAGCCGGTCCGGGACTAGCGGGAGGGGCGGTCCAGGGGATACGCAGTATTTT. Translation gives CASSRSGTSGRGGPGDTQYF.

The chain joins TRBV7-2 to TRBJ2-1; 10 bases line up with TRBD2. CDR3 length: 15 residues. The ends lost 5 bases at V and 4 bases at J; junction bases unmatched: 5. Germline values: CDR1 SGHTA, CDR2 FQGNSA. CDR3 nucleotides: TGTGCCAGCAGCGCCACTAGCGGGGCTTACAATGAGCAGTTCTTC. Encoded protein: CASSATSGAYNEQFF.

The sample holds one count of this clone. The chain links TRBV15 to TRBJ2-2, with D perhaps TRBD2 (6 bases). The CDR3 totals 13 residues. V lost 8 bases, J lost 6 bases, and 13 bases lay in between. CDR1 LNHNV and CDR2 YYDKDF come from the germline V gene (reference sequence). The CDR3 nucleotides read TGTGCCACCGGGTTAGGACTACCCGGGGAGCTGTTTTTT. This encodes CATGLGLPGELFF.

CDR3: CASSGQGAGYGYTF. CDR3 DNA sequence: TGCGCCAGCAGTGGACAGGGGGCTGGCTATGGCTACACCTTC. The chain couples TRBV5-1 to TRBJ1-2, with TRBD1 identical over 11 bases. Germline-derived CDR1 and CDR2 are SGHRS and YFSETQ. The CDR3 totals 14 residues. J was trimmed by 4 bases and V by 5 bases; bases with no gene match: 4.

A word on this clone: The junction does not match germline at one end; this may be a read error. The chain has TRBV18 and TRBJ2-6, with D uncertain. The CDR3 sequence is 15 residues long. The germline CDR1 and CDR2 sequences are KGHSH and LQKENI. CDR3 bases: TGTGCCAGCACACCACCAGCCTCTAGGGCCAACGTCCTGACTTTC. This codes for CASTPPASRANVLTF.

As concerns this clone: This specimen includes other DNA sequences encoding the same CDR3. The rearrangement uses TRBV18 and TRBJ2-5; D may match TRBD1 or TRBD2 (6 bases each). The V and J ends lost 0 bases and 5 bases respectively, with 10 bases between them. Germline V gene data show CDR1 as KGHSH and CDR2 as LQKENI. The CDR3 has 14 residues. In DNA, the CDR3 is TGTGCCAGCTCACCACCAGGGGGGTCGGAGACCCAGTACTTC. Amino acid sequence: CASSPPGGSETQYF.

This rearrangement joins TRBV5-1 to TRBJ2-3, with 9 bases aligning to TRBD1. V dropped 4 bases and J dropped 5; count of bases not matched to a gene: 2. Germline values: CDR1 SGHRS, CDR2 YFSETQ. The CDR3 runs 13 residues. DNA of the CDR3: TGCGCCAGCAGCCGGGGACAGGGAGATACGCAGTATTTT. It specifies CASSRGQGDTQYF.

The CDR3 sequence is CAISESNLQGSGNTIYF. CDR3 in DNA: TGTGCCATCAGTGAGTCCAATCTCCAGGGTTCTGGAAACACCATATATTTT. The rearrangement links TRBV10-3 to TRBJ1-3; D might be TRBD1 (5 bases). This CDR3 spans 17 amino acids. The germline V gene has CDR1 ENHRY and CDR2 SYGVKD. V shed 0 bases and J shed 1 base, with 13 bases lying between them.

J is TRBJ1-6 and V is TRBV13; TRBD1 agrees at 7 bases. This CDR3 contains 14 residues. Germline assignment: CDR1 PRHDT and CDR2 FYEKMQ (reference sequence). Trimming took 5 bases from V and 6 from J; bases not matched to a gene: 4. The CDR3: CASSPTGTNSPLHF. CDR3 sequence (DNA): TGTGCCAGCAGCCCGACAGGGACTAATTCACCCCTCCACTTT.